The following is a T cell receptor (beta chain) sequence with its context. The record originates from a study of blood T cell repertoires in COVID-19. Generated by immunoSEQ multiplex PCR, the TCRdb table keeps only in-frame clones and is missing some. The table shows under 350,000 clones, with about nine tenths occurring only once. Those who participated ranged in age from roughly 18 to 89 years and resided in under 25 US areas. Cohort allocation depended upon clinical history that participants reported. Sequencing was carried out using PBMCs or T cells enriched from blood (not recorded which). This receptor was identified in a man aged 25-45 years who had recovered from COVID-19.

The CDR3 DNA reads TGCAGCTCGCTCGGACAAGAGACCGGGGAGCTGTTTTTT. Residues: CSSLGQETGELFF. This rearrangement joins TRBV29-1 to TRBJ2-2, with TRBD1 as a possible D gene (5 bases). V lost 8 bases and J lost 5, with 15 bases in between. The CDR3 has 13 amino acids. Germline-derived CDR1 and CDR2 are SQVTM and ANQGSEA.